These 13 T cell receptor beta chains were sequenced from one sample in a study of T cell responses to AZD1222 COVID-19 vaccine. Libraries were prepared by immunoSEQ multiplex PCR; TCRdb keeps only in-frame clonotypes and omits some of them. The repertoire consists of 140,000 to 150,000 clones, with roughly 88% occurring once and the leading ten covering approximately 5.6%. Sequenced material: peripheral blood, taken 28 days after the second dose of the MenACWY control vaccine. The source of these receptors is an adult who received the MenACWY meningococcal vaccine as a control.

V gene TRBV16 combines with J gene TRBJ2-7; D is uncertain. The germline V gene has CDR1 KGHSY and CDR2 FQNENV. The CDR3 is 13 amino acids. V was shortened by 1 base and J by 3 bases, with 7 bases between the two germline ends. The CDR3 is CASSQYRDYEQYF. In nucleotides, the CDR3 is TGTGCCAGCAGCCAATATAGGGACTACGAGCAGTACTTC.

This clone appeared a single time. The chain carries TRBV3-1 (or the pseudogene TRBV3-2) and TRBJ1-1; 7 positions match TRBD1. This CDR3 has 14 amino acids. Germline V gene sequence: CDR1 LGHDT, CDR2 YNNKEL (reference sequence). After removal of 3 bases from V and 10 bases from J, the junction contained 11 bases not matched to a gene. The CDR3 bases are TGTGCCAGCAGCCACAGTCAGGGGGAGTTAGGAGCTTTCTTT. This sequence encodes CASSHSQGELGAFF.

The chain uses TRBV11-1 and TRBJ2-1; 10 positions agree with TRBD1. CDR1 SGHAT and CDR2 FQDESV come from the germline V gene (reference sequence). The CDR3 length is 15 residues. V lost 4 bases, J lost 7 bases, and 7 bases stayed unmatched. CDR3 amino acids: CASSSRDRGLNEQFF. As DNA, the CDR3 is TGTGCCAGCAGCTCCCGGGACAGGGGTTTGAATGAGCAGTTCTTC. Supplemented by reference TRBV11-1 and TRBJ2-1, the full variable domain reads EAEVAQSPRYKITEKSQAVAFWCDPISGHATLYWYRQILGQGPELLVQFQDESVVDDSQLPKDRFSAERLKGVDSTLKIQPAELGDSAMYLCASSSRDRGLNEQFFGPGTRLTVL.

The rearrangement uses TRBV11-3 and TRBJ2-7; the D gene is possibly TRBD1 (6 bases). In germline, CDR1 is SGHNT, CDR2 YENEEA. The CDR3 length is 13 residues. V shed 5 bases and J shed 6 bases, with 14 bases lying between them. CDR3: CASSPTGSAEQYF. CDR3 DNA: TGTGCCAGCAGCCCCACAGGGTCAGCCGAGCAGTACTTC. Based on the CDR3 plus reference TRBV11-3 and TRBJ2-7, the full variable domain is EAGVVQSPRYKIIEKKQPVAFWCNPISGHNTLYWYLQNLGQGPELLIRYENEEAVDDSQLPKDRFSAERLKGVDSTLKIQPAELGDSAVYLCASSPTGSAEQYFGPGTRLTVT.

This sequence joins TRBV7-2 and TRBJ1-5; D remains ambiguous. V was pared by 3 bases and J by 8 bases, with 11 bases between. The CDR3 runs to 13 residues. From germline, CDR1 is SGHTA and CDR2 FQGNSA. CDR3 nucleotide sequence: TGTGCCAGCAGCTTTAGCAGGAGGGAGCCCCAGCATTTT. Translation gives CASSFSRREPQHF.

The CDR3 region has the DNA TGCGCCAGCAGCGACCCACAGGGAGGGGACTATGGCTACACCTTC. It is translated as CASSDPQGGDYGYTF. The rearrangement uses TRBV5-1 and TRBJ1-2; TRBD1 might be the D (6 bases). Germline V lookup: CDR1 SGHRS, CDR2 YFSETQ. V shed 4 bases and J shed 3 bases, with 16 bases lying between them. The CDR3 spans 15 residues.

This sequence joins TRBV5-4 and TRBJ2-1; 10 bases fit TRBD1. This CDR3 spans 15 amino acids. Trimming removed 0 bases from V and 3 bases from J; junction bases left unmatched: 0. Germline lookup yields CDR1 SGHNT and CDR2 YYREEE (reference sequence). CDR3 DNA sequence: TGTGCCAGCAGCTTGGGGACAGGGGGCTACAATGAGCAGTTCTTC. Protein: CASSLGTGGYNEQFF.

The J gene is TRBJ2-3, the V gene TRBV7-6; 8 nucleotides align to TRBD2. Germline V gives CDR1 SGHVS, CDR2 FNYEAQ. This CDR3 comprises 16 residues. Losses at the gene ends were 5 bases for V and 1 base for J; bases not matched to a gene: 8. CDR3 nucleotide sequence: TGTGCCAGCAGCCTCCAAGCGGGAGTCGGCACAGATACGCAGTATTTT. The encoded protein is CASSLQAGVGTDTQYF.

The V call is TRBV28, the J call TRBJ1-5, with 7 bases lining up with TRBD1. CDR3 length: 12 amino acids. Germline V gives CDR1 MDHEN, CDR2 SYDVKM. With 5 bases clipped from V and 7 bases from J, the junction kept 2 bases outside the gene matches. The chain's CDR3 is CASSHRGQPQHF. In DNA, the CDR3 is TGTGCCAGCAGTCACAGGGGACAGCCCCAGCATTTT.

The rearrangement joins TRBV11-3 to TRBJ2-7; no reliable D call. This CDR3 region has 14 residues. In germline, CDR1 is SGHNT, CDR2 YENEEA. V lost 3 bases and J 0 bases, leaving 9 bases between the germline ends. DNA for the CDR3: TGTGCCAGCAGCTTTTCACTCGTCTCCTACGAGCAGTACTTC. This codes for CASSFSLVSYEQYF.

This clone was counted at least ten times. The CDR3 loop is CASSWRGSEQYF. In nucleotides, the CDR3 is TGCGCCAGCAGCTGGCGGGGATCCGAGCAGTACTTC. V is TRBV5-1 and J is TRBJ2-7, with D perhaps matching TRBD2 (6 bases). The CDR3 is 12 amino acids. The germline V and J ends were trimmed by 3 bases and 6 bases, with 10 bases remaining between them. CDR1 is SGHRS and CDR2 is YFSETQ in the germline V gene.

The CDR3 nucleotides read TGTGCCAGCAGCTTAGTAATTACTAGCGGGAGCCATGAGCAGTTCTTC. Protein sequence: CASSLVITSGSHEQFF. The chain joins TRBV11-2 to TRBJ2-1; 11 positions match TRBD2. Germline assignment: CDR1 SGHAT and CDR2 FQNNGV. This CDR3 has 16 residues. The J segment lost 8 bases and the V segment lost 1 base, leaving 7 bases of the junction unmatched.

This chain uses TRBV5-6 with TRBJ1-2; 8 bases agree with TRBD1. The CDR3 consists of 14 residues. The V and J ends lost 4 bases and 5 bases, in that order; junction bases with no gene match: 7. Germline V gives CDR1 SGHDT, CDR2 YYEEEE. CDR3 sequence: CASSPTDRAYGYTF. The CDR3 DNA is TGTGCCAGCAGCCCGACGGACAGGGCTTATGGCTACACCTTC.